Below, 14 T cell receptor beta chains from the same sample are listed, as sequenced in a study of low-dose radiotherapy and immunotherapy resistance in tumors. First-strand cDNA relied on TRAV- and TRBV-specific primers spanning alpha and beta chains. A constant-region primer paired with the V-primer adapter amplified TCRs over approximately 18 PCR cycles. A single record per CDR3 protein comes from TCRdb applying MiXCR to the reads. The sample yields more than 15,000 distinct CDR3 sequences, 70% seen once. The receptor source for this set is a human donor with advanced metastatic prostate, ovarian, gallbladder or colorectal cancer (not recorded which). This table probably holds off-target reads from a library built for another chain.

The chain joins TRBV7-6 to TRBJ2-7; D unclear. This CDR3 is 13 amino acids long. CDR1 and CDR2 from the germline V gene are SGHVS and FNYEAQ. Trimming cost V 4 bases and J 3 bases, with 10 bases left between them. The CDR3 reads CASSSTVGYEQYF. For the CDR3, the DNA is TGTGCCAGCAGCTCGACTGTAGGCTACGAGCAGTACTTC.

The rearrangement uses TRBV24-1 and TRBJ2-3; 7 positions match TRBD2. The V gene end was trimmed by 1 base and the J gene end by 0 bases; junction bases not matched to a gene: 12. The CDR3 spans 19 residues. Germline CDR1 and CDR2: KGHDR and SFDVKD. CDR3 in DNA: TGTGCCACCAGTGATTTAATTCGGAGTTCTAGCGGAAGCACAGATACGCAGTATTTT. It specifies CATSDLIRSSSGSTDTQYF.

The V call is TRBV2, the J call TRBJ2-1; D unclear. Germline V gene data show CDR1 as SNHLY and CDR2 as FYNNEI. The CDR3 has 15 amino acids. V was pared by 2 bases and J by 4 bases, with 12 bases between. The CDR3 DNA is TGTGCCAGCAGTGAACTGTCGGAGCTATACAATGAGCAGTTCTTC. Its protein is CASSELSELYNEQFF.

The CDR3 DNA sequence: TGTGCCAGCAGCGTAGTTGGTGGGTGGTCGGAGACCCAGTACTTC. Amino acids: CASSVVGGWSETQYF. The chain carries TRBV9 and TRBJ2-5; the D is unclear. The CDR3 loop spans 15 amino acids. CDR1 is SGDLS and CDR2 is YYNGEE in the germline V gene. Trimming removed 0 bases at V and 5 bases at J, with 14 bases between.

This clonotype has a handful of counts. The chain carries TRBV5-1 and TRBJ2-2; TRBD1 aligns across 8 bases. This CDR3 is 13 amino acids long. Germline assignment: CDR1 SGHRS and CDR2 YFSETQ. Trimming removed 4 bases from V and 6 bases from J; junction bases left unmatched: 2. The CDR3 region has the DNA TGCGCCAGCAGCCCGGACAGGGCCGGGGAGCTGTTTTTT. Translating gives CASSPDRAGELFF.

Comment on this clonotype: A junction end diverges from the germline sequence, so it may reflect a read error. This chain joins TRBV4-1 and TRBJ2-3; no clear D. Germline V gene sequence: CDR1 MGHRA, CDR2 YSYEKL. This CDR3 contains 14 residues. This CDR3 is CASSQEHRGNTQYF. CDR3 in DNA: TGTGCCAGCAGCCAAGAACACCGAGGCAATACGCAGTATTTT.

This sequence joins TRBV25-1 and TRBJ1-5; 9 nucleotides align to TRBD1. Germline V CDR1 and CDR2: MGHDK, SYGVNS. This CDR3 spans 16 amino acids. The trim removed 4 bases at V and 5 bases at J, leaving 9 bases unmatched. CDR3 amino acids: CASSGHPGQGHQPQHF. CDR3 sequence (DNA): TGTGCCAGCAGTGGCCATCCGGGACAGGGACATCAGCCCCAGCATTTT.

V and J are TRBV7-3 and TRBJ2-6; 9 bases are shared with TRBD1. Germline loops: CDR1 SGHTA, CDR2 FQGTGA. The CDR3 is 18 amino acids. Trimming cost V 6 bases and J 4 bases; bases outside gene matches: 13. The CDR3 DNA reads TGTGCCAGCAGGAAAAACCCGGGACAGGGCGCGGGGGCCAACGTCCTGACTTTC. Encoded protein: CASRKNPGQGAGANVLTF.

The V gene is TRBV2, the J gene TRBJ2-7; perhaps TRBD1 as D (6 bases). This CDR3 comprises 15 residues. The germline V and J ends were trimmed by 7 bases and 3 bases, with 19 bases remaining between them. Looked up from germline, CDR1 is SNHLY and CDR2 is FYNNEI. The CDR3 DNA is TGTGCCAGCACCGACAGCCGGGACACTGGCTACGAGCAGTACTTC. Protein product: CASTDSRDTGYEQYF. The full variable domain, its missing parts supplied by reference TRBV2 and TRBJ2-7, is EPEVTQTPSHQVTQMGQEVILRCVPISNHLYFYWYRQILGQKVEFLVSFYNNEISEKSEIFDDQFSVERPDGSNFTLKIRSTKLEDSAMYFCASTDSRDTGYEQYFGPGTRLTVT.

The CDR3 loop is CASSAVLSYEQYF. Written as DNA, the CDR3 is TGCGCCAGCAGCGCCGTCTTATCCTACGAGCAGTACTTC. The chain links TRBV5-1 to TRBJ2-7; no clear D gene. CDR1 is SGHRS and CDR2 is YFSETQ in the germline V gene. CDR3 size: 13 residues. With 4 bases removed from V and 1 base from J, the gap between germline ends came to 9 bases.

Here the CDR3 DNA reads TGTGCCAGCAGACGAGACGACACCGGGGAGCTGTTTTTT. Residues: CASRRDDTGELFF. V is TRBV6-2 or TRBV6-3 and J is TRBJ2-2; D gene uncertain. Germline CDR1 is MNHEY and CDR2 is SVGEGT. V lost 6 bases, J lost 3 bases, and 8 bases lay in between. This CDR3 has 13 amino acids.

The V and J genes are TRBV5-5 and TRBJ1-1, with D tentatively TRBD1 (5 bases). CDR3 length: 15 residues. Germline values: CDR1 SGHKS, CDR2 YYEKEE (reference sequence). Trimming cost V 4 bases and J 3 bases, with 16 bases left between them. The CDR3, as DNA: TGTGCCAGCAGCCCCGGACACCTCAAGGACACTGAAGCTTTCTTT. Translating gives CASSPGHLKDTEAFF.

The count of this clonotype is one. The gene calls are TRBV11-2 and TRBJ2-7; D remains unclear. This CDR3 comprises 11 residues. CDR1 and CDR2 (germline): SGHAT, FQNNGV. V dropped 4 bases and J dropped 10 bases, with 11 bases sitting between them. CDR3 amino acids: CASSSQTSQYF. Here the CDR3 DNA reads TGTGCCAGCAGCTCCCAGACCAGCCAGTACTTC.

V usage is TRBV2 and J usage is TRBJ2-3; D is possibly TRBD1 (6 bases). The CDR3 covers 13 residues. Trimming removed 3 bases at V and 3 bases at J, with 7 bases between. CDR1 SNHLY and CDR2 FYNNEI come from the germline V gene. CDR3: CASSDRGTDTQYF. The CDR3 bases are TGTGCCAGCAGTGACAGGGGAACAGATACGCAGTATTTT.